This T cell receptor beta chain was sequenced for a study of shared clonotypes between healthy human individuals (dated by TCRdb to 2019 to 2021). About the study as a whole: The cohort comprised two women and a few men aged 18 to 49 years. Leukapheresis yielded between about 0.94 and 8.9 billion PBMCs per donor. Per donor, three plates each were used for CD4 naive and CD4 memory, two for CD8 naive, and one for CD8 memory. To estimate repertoire size and how much clonotype sharing occurs between individuals, the study deeply sequenced the blood TCR repertoires of five healthy adults. To increase sequencing depth and limit assay-specific biases, TCR repertoire library preparation and sequencing were carried out by different laboratories using diverse techniques. Points the paper makes about the study in general: Compared with non-shared clonotypes, clonotypes shared by all four sorted-subset donors had higher generation probabilities. Sharing across several donors was observed for about 5% of naive CD4, 3% to 3.5% of naive CD8, about 2.5% of memory CD4, and roughly 0.4% of memory CD8 clonotypes. Naive subsets generally had larger estimated clonotype richness than memory subsets did. Based on pairwise subsampling, the degree of clonotype sharing among donors was expected to be affected by sequencing depth. Sampling was limited to blood, and TCR repertoires in tissue likely differ from TCR repertoires in blood. Even with the large sequencing depth, rarefaction of the sorted-subset datasets indicated that sequencing was incomplete. Because the study included a small number of donors, the genetic and exposure-history diversity represented was limited.

Using the deep immunoSEQ assay, multiplex PCR amplified TCR CDR3 regions from genomic DNA. Extracted genomic DNA from each cell subset was spread evenly across all wells of several immunoSEQ 96-well plates, with each plate serving as a replicate. Each replicate PCR for sorted subsets received around 210 ng genomic DNA, equal to roughly 33,000 T cell genomes. Purified libraries were measured with a Qubit 3.0 fluorometer, size-checked on a Bioanalyzer 2100, and measured again with the KAPA Library Quantification kit. Every immunoSEQ 96-well plate was sequenced on a separate single-read 150-cycle Illumina NextSeq 550 flow cell. For the original study's pipeline: Because only junctional sequences without quality scores were contained in the immunoSEQ output, filtering matching that applied to full-length reads could not be performed. Sequences were annotated with PyIR, a Python wrapper for IgBLAST v1.9, using IMGT germline references to assign V/J genes and CDR3. Reads were removed for weak V/J assignments (E-value above 1e-6), missing CDR3, stop codons, out-of-frame junctions, or ambiguous translated residues. V3J clonotypes were defined as sequences sharing an identical inferred V gene, J gene, and CDR3 amino acid sequence. The percentage overlap between two repertoires was calculated by dividing the number of shared unique clonotypes by the size of the smaller repertoire. Richness of each repertoire was evaluated using RTK rarefaction, the Chao1 estimator, and Recon v2.1 estimates of unobserved clonotypes. Generation probabilities for all TCRbeta clonotypes obtained by the gDNA method from a few donors were computed using OLGA. Sourced from immuneACCESS, this table was stored by TCRdb with only in-frame sequences that have V and J called. A share of the clones is absent; for the studies checked, an unresolved V gene accounts for under half, and the remainder has no known explanation. That table furnishes V, J and clone size, whereas the DNA furnished D and trimming. The sample contains millions of clones, more than 80% of them found a single time. The leading ten clones occupy about 0.13% of the sample.

Donors were healthy HIV-negative adults with no recently reported acute infections or vaccinations. Every donor was a Caucasian adult residing in Nashville, Tennessee, USA. CD4+ T cells were enriched through magnetic negative selection, after which naive cells were positively selected on CD45RA and the remaining negative fraction served as the memory subset. Blood was collected by leukapheresis, and PBMCs were isolated by Ficoll-Histopaque density gradient centrifugation and then cryopreserved in liquid nitrogen vapor phase. Analytical flow cytometry was used to check the purity and quantity of each magnetically sorted T cell population. Each sorted fraction had its genomic DNA isolated and then quantified by UV absorbance on a Nanodrop 2000c. Measured from the cysteine to the phenylalanine, the CDR3 is 17 residues long. Of the read, only the CDR3 DNA is kept; its 51 bases are in frame from base 1.

Turning to this clone: There is no known antigen for this receptor. Per-base quality was not reported, and no clone a single base away is much larger than it.

What was sequenced was naive CD4+ T cells sorted from blood. The sample's cell subset or site, from its label and the paper: CD45RA+ positively selected. This chain joins TRBV21-1 to TRBJ2-1. TRBV21-1 is classified as a pseudogene. The TCR comes from a man in his late teens or twenties in good health. The nucleotide sequence reads as follows: TGTGCCAGCAGCTCACACTGTGGGGGGCCTAAGAGAAATGAGCAGTTCTTC. This yields the protein CASSSHCGGPKRNEQFF.